This T cell receptor (beta chain) came from a study of graft-versus-host responses after intestinal transplantation. Study-wide findings and caveats: Allograft clonal ratios (graft-versus-host to host-versus-graft) were high in patients who had graft-donor T cell macrochimerism.

Trimming removed 3 bases at V and 3 bases at J, with 11 bases between. CDR1 is LGHNA and CDR2 is YNFKEQ in the germline V gene. The CDR3 loop spans 14 amino acids. Worth noting for this clone: Its antigen is unidentified.

Clones were sequenced by immunoSEQ multiplex PCR, and TCRdb holds only the in-frame ones, with some missing. The data hold 40,000 or so clones, with roughly 96% observed a single time. The chain uses TRBV4-2 and TRBJ1-1; a weak D match, TRBD1 (5 bases). The specimen was unstimulated CD8+ T cells sorted from spleen or lymph node cells, collected before transplant. The TCR originated in a human donor who was the organ donor for an intestinal transplant. CDR3 in amino acids: CASSHPVGDTEAFF. The CDR3 region has the DNA TGTGCCAGCAGCCACCCAGTGGGGGACACTGAAGCTTTCTTT.